The 18 T cell receptor beta chains presented below share a single source sample, sequenced in a study of graft-versus-host responses after intestinal transplantation. Their recognized antigens are unknown. Libraries were prepared by immunoSEQ multiplex PCR; TCRdb keeps only in-frame clonotypes and omits some of them. The profile shows about 120,000 clones, just under 95% of them singletons. The sample was unstimulated CD4+ T cells sorted from spleen or lymph node cells, taken before intestinal transplant. The receptors shown here come from a human donor who received an intestinal transplant.

This clone has a single count. The chain has TRBV6-5 and TRBJ1-2; 8 nucleotides line up with TRBD1. This CDR3 is 13 amino acids long. J lost 4 bases, V lost 6 bases, and 4 bases had no gene match. Germline V lookup: CDR1 MNHEY, CDR2 SVGAGI. The CDR3 is CASSRDRSYGYTF. CDR3 nucleotide sequence: TGTGCCAGCAGCCGGGACAGGAGCTATGGCTACACCTTC.

The gene calls are TRBV30 and TRBJ1-1, with 7 positions matching TRBD1. Germline CDR1 and CDR2: GTSNPN and SVGIG (reference sequence). This CDR3 has 14 residues. Trimming cost V 2 bases and J 2 bases; bases outside gene matches: 5. CDR3 sequence: CAWSWGQSNTEAFF. Here the CDR3 DNA reads TGTGCCTGGAGTTGGGGACAGTCCAACACTGAAGCTTTCTTT.

This chain links TRBV28 with TRBJ1-2; D gene ambiguous. The CDR3 extends over 16 amino acids. V was pared by 3 bases and J by 6 bases, with 20 bases between. CDR1 and CDR2 (germline): MDHEN, SYDVKM. CDR3 bases: TGTGCCAGCAGTTTGGGGTCTGGGCCCCCGCTCCATGGCTACACCTTC. It translates to CASSLGSGPPLHGYTF.

In DNA form, the CDR3 reads TGTGCCAGTAGTATAAGAGGCAGTAACACTGAAGCTTTCTTT. Protein product: CASSIRGSNTEAFF. This sequence joins TRBV19 and TRBJ1-1; D gene unclear. The CDR3 totals 14 residues. Trimming shortened V by 2 bases and J by 2 bases, and 9 bases separated the two germline ends. Germline lookup yields CDR1 LNHDA and CDR2 SQIVND (reference sequence).

V usage is TRBV19 and J usage is TRBJ1-4; a weak D match, TRBD1 (5 bases). The CDR3 contains 15 residues. Trimming shortened V by 7 bases and J by 4 bases, and 16 bases separated the two germline ends. Germline V gene sequence: CDR1 LNHDA, CDR2 SQIVND (reference sequence). The CDR3 sequence: CASNDKGLGNEKLFF. CDR3 coding DNA: TGTGCCAGTAACGACAAGGGGCTAGGTAATGAAAAACTGTTTTTT.

About this clone: In the same sample, other DNA sequences code for this CDR3. The chain joins TRBV10-3 to TRBJ2-7; either TRBD1 or TRBD2 may supply D (5 bases each). V shed 8 bases and J shed 2 bases, with 7 bases lying between them. CDR1 and CDR2 (germline): ENHRY, SYGVKD. There are 11 residues in the CDR3. CDR3 coding DNA: TGTGCCATCCGAGGGGCCTACGAGCAGTACTTC. This codes for CAIRGAYEQYF.

V gene TRBV2 combines with J gene TRBJ2-3; weak D call: TRBD2 (5 bases). Germline CDR1 and CDR2: SNHLY and FYNNEI. The CDR3 loop spans 15 amino acids. Trimming took 6 bases from V and 2 from J, leaving 15 bases between them. The CDR3 loop is CASRSSGFLTDTQYF. Here the CDR3 DNA reads TGTGCCAGCAGGTCAAGCGGATTTCTCACAGATACGCAGTATTTT. Supplemented by reference TRBV2 and TRBJ2-3, the full variable domain reads EPEVTQTPSHQVTQMGQEVILRCVPISNHLYFYWYRQILGQKVEFLVSFYNNEISEKSEIFDDQFSVERPDGSNFTLKIRSTKLEDSAMYFCASRSSGFLTDTQYFGPGTRLTVL.

The chain links TRBV7-9 to TRBJ2-5; TRBD1 might be the D (6 bases). The CDR3 sequence is 14 residues long. Germline V lookup: CDR1 SEHNR, CDR2 FQNEAQ (reference sequence). V dropped 1 base and J dropped 1 base, with 7 bases sitting between them. CDR3 loop: CASSLGGPQETQYF. For the CDR3, the DNA is TGTGCCAGCAGCTTAGGGGGGCCCCAAGAGACCCAGTACTTC.

The chain joins TRBV15 to TRBJ2-5; 16 bases line up with TRBD2. The end of the DNA aligns better with TRBJ2-7, so the J call may be wrong. CDR3 length: 16 residues. Germline loops: CDR1 LNHNV, CDR2 YYDKDF (reference sequence). The DNA for the CDR3 is TGTGCCACCAGCAGAGGGGGACTAGCGGGAGGGAACGAGCAGTACTTC. Translating gives CATSRGGLAGGNEQYF.

This rearrangement joins TRBV5-1 to TRBJ2-1; 11 bases map to TRBD2. The junction had 3 bases not matched to a gene; V was cut back by 6 bases and J by 7 bases. The CDR3 loop spans 13 amino acids. Germline CDR1 SGHRS, CDR2 YFSETQ. In DNA, the CDR3 is TGCGCCAGCACTACTAGCGGGAGAAATGAGCAGTTCTTC. This encodes CASTTSGRNEQFF.

The rearrangement links TRBV7-2 to TRBJ2-5, with TRBD2 as a possible D gene (6 bases). The CDR3 extends over 17 amino acids. Between the trimmed V and J ends, which lost 3 bases and 5 bases, there was a span of 22 bases. The V gene's germline CDR1 is SGHTA and CDR2 FQGNSA. CDR3 nucleotide sequence: TGTGCCAGCAGCTTGTCCGGTAGCGGAGGAGGATGGGAGACCCAGTACTTC. Its translation is CASSLSGSGGGWETQYF.

The V call is TRBV15, the J call TRBJ1-2; a weak D match, TRBD1 (5 bases). In germline, CDR1 is LNHNV, CDR2 YYDKDF (reference sequence). The CDR3 runs 15 residues. Trimming cost V 0 bases and J 8 bases, with 16 bases left between them. The DNA for the CDR3 is TGTGCCACCAGCAGAGATCTGCAGGGCCTGCGGGGCTACACCTTC. Translated, it gives CATSRDLQGLRGYTF.

The rearrangement joins TRBV4-2 to TRBJ1-2, with D hard to call. Trimming removed 1 base at V and 8 bases at J, with 17 bases between. Germline loops: CDR1 LGHNA, CDR2 YNFKEQ. The CDR3 extends over 15 amino acids. The chain's CDR3 is CASSQASSQYRGYTF. The CDR3 region has the DNA TGTGCCAGCAGCCAAGCGAGCAGCCAATATAGGGGCTACACCTTC.

The chain has TRBV9 and TRBJ1-1; no definite D call. The ends were cut back, 4 bases at V and 0 bases at J, with 13 bases in the middle. This CDR3 is 15 amino acids long. Germline values: CDR1 SGDLS, CDR2 YYNGEE. The CDR3 nucleotides read TGTGCCAGCAGCCTACTCACGGTTGTGAACACTGAAGCTTTCTTT. It codes for CASSLLTVVNTEAFF.

This sequence joins TRBV28 and TRBJ1-5; D unclear. Germline V gene sequence: CDR1 MDHEN, CDR2 SYDVKM. The CDR3 consists of 13 residues. V lost 6 bases, J lost 4 bases, and 10 bases lay in between. This CDR3 reads CASSSFLNQPQHF. The DNA for the CDR3 is TGTGCCAGCAGCTCCTTTCTAAATCAGCCCCAGCATTTT.

This clone was found once. The chain couples TRBV7-9 to TRBJ1-1; no clear D. CDR3 length: 14 amino acids. Germline V gene lookup returns CDR1 SEHNR and CDR2 FQNEAQ (reference sequence). V dropped 4 bases and J dropped 1 base, with 10 bases sitting between them. As DNA, the CDR3 is TGTGCCAGCAGCTCTGCCGGGAGGAACACTGAAGCTTTCTTT. This codes for CASSSAGRNTEAFF.

The chain uses TRBV6-1 and TRBJ2-7; 9 bases line up with TRBD1. The J segment lost 6 bases and the V segment lost 5 bases, leaving 8 bases of the junction unmatched. The germline V gene encodes CDR1 MNHNS and CDR2 SASEGT. The CDR3 runs 14 residues. CDR3 protein: CASSLGTGPGEQYF. In DNA form, the CDR3 reads TGTGCCAGCAGTTTGGGGACAGGGCCGGGCGAGCAGTACTTC.

The V gene is TRBV28, the J gene TRBJ1-5; possible D gene TRBD1, 5 bases. The CDR3 spans 14 residues. V was clipped by 6 bases and J by 5 bases, with 14 bases between them. Germline V CDR1 and CDR2: MDHEN, SYDVKM. DNA for the CDR3: TGTGCCAGCAGCACCAGGGTGAGTCATCAGCCCCAGCATTTT. This translates into CASSTRVSHQPQHF.